The present T cell receptor beta chain was sequenced within a study of pediatric ulcerative colitis. Note on this clone: No antigen is known for it.

Broader study findings: No controls had the two rectal clonotypes shared by ulcerative colitis patients. Rectal repertoires separated controls, mild-moderate and acute severe colitis. Ulcerative colitis patients shared more blood-rectal clones than controls.

Profiled with immunoSEQ multiplex PCR; TCRdb holds only in-frame clones, not every one. Among about 32,000 clones listed, roughly four fifths were seen once. V was pared by 6 bases and J by 3 bases, with 17 bases between. The germline gives CDR1 MNHEY, CDR2 SVGAGI. The length of the CDR3 is 15 residues. Sequenced sample: blood. The chain couples TRBV6-5 to TRBJ1-1; D gene uncertain. This clonotype was obtained from a boy aged 5-17 years with severe ulcerative colitis. CDR3 sequence (DNA): TGTGCCAGCAGCCAGGCGGGGAGGAGAGACACTGAAGCTTTCTTT. Protein sequence: CASSQAGRRDTEAFF.